This paragraph covers one T cell receptor (beta chain) sequence. Per the germline V gene, CDR1 is SGHTA and CDR2 is FQGNSA. The CDR3 runs 17 residues. V was clipped by 8 bases and J by 4 bases; unmatched bases: 19. TCRdb redid the calling of the RT-PCR reads with MiXCR, one entry per CDR3 protein. The table includes hundreds of thousands of distinct CDR3 sequences, 14% detected once. The sequenced sample consisted of memory CD4+ T cells from blood. The V and J genes are TRBV7-2 and TRBJ2-7; 8 bases map to TRBD2. This clonotype was obtained from a female donor in good health, serving as a healthy control. CDR3 region: CASGPGAGGHYLYEQYF. The CDR3 DNA follows: TGTGCCAGCGGCCCAGGGGCGGGGGGTCATTATCTTTACGAGCAGTACTTC.